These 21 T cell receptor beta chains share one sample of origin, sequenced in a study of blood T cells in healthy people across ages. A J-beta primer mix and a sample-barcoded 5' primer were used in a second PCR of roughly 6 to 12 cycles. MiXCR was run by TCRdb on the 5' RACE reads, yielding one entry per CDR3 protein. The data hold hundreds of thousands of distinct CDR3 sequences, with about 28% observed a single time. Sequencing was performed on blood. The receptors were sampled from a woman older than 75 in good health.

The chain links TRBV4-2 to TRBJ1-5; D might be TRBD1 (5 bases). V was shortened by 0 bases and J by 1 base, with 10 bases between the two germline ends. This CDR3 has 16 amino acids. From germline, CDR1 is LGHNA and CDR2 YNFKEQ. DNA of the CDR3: TGTGCCAGCAGCCAAGAACCGGGGCGGAGCAATCAGCCCCAGCATTTT. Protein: CASSQEPGRSNQPQHF.

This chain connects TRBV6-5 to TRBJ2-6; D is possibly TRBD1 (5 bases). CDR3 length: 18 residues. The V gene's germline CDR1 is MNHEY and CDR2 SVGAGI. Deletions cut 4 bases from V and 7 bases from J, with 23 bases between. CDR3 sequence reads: CASSSLTATVAGANVLTF. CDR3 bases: TGTGCCAGCAGTTCACTGACAGCTACAGTAGCCGGAGCCAACGTCCTGACTTTC.

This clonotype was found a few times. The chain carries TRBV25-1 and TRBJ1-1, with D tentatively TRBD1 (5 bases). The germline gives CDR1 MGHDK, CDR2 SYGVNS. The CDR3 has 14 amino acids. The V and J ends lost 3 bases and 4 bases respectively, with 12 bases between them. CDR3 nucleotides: TGTGCCAGCAGTGAGCGCCGGGACGGCACTGAAGCTTTCTTT. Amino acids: CASSERRDGTEAFF.

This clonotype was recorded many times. CDR3 DNA sequence: TGTGCCAGCGGGGCGACAGACAATCAGCCCCAGCATTTT. This encodes CASGATDNQPQHF. V and J are TRBV12-3 or TRBV12-4 and TRBJ1-5, with D tentatively TRBD1 (5 bases). V lost 8 bases and J lost 3, with 11 bases in between. This CDR3 is built from 13 residues.

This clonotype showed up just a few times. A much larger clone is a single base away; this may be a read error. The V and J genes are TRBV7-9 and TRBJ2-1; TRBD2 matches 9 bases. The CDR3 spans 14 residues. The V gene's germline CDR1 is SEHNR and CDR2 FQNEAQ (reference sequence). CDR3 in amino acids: CAGSFGTSLDEQFF. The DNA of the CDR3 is TGTGCCGGCAGCTTTGGGACTAGCTTGGATGAGCAGTTCTTC. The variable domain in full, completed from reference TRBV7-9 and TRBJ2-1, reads DTGVSQNPRHKITKRGQNVTFRCDPISEHNRLYWYRQTLGQGPEFLTYFQNEAQLEKSRLLSDRFSAERPKGSFSTLEIQRTEQGDSAMYLCAGSFGTSLDEQFFGPGTRLTVL.

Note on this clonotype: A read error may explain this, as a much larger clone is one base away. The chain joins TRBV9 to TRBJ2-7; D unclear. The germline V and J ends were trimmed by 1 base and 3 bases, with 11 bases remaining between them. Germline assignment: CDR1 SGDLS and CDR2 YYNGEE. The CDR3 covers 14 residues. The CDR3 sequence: CASSVTLGSYEQYF. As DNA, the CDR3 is TGTGCCAGCAGCGTAACTCTGGGTAGCTACGAGCAGTACTTC.

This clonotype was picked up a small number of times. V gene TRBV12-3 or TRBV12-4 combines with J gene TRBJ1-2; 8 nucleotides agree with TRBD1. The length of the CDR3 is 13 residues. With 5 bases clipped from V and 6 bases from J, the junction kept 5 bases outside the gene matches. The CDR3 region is CASSPRTGHGYTF. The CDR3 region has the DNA TGTGCCAGCAGTCCCAGGACAGGGCATGGCTACACCTTC.

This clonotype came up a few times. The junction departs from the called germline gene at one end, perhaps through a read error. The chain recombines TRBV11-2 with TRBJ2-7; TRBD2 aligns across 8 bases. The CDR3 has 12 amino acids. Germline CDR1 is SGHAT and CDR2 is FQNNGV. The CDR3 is CAGSLSGGEQYF. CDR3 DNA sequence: TGTGCCGGCAGCTTAAGCGGGGGCGAGCAGTACTTC.

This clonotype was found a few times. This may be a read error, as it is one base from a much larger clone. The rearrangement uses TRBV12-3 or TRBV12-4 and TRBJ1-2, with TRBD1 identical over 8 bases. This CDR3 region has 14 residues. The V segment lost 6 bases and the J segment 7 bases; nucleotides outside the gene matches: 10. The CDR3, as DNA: TGTGCCAGCAGCCAGAGGGGGACAGGCCCTGGCTACACCTTC. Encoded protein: CASSQRGTGPGYTF.

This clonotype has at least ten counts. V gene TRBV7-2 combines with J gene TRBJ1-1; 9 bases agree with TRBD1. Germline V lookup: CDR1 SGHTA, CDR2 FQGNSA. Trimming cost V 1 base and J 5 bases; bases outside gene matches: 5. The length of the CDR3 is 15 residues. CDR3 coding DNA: TGTGCCAGCAGCTTAGAATTCGGGACAGGGACTGAAGCTTTCTTT. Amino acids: CASSLEFGTGTEAFF.

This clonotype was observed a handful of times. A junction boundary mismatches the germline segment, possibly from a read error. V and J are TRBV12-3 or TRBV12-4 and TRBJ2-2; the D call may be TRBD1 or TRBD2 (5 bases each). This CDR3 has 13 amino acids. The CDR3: CASSRGETGERFF. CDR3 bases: TGTGCCAGCAGTAGAGGGGAAACCGGGGAGCGGTTTTTT.

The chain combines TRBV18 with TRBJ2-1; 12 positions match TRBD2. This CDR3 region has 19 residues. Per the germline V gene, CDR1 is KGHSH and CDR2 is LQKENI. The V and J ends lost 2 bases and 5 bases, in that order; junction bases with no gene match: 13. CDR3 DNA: TGTGCCAGCTCACCAACTCTAGCGGGGGGGCATTATAAAGACAATGAGCAGTTCTTC. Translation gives CASSPTLAGGHYKDNEQFF. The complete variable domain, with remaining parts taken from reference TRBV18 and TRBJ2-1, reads NAGVMQNPRHLVRRRGQEARLRCSPMKGHSHVYWYRQLPEEGLKFMVYLQKENIIDESGMPKERFSAEFPKEGPSILRIQQVVRGDSAAYFCASSPTLAGGHYKDNEQFFGPGTRLTVL.

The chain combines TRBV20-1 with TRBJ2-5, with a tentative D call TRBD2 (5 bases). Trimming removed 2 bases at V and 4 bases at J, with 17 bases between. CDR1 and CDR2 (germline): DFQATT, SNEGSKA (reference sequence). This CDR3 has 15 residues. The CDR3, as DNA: TGCAGTGCTAGAATTCGGGCGGGCCCTCGAGAGACCCAGTACTTC. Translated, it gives CSARIRAGPRETQYF.

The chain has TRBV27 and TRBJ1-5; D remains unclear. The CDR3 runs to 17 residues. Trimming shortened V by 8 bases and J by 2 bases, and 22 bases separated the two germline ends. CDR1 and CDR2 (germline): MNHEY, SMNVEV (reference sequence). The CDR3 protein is CASRASPSTGGNQPQHF. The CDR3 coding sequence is TGTGCCAGCCGGGCCTCCCCTTCAACGGGCGGCAATCAGCCCCAGCATTTT.

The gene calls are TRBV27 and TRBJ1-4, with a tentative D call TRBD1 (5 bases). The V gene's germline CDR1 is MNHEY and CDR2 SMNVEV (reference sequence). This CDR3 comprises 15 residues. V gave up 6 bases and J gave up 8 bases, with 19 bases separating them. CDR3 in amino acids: CASRVGGAFEEKLFF. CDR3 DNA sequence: TGTGCCAGCAGAGTGGGAGGGGCATTCGAGGAAAAACTGTTTTTT.

CDR3 sequence (DNA): TGTGCCAGCAGTTGGACAGGTACCACAGATACGCAGTATTTT. Translated, it gives CASSWTGTTDTQYF. This chain connects TRBV12-3 or TRBV12-4 to TRBJ2-3, with 7 bases lining up with TRBD1. CDR3 length equals 14 residues. J lost 2 bases, V lost 4 bases, and 3 bases had no gene match.

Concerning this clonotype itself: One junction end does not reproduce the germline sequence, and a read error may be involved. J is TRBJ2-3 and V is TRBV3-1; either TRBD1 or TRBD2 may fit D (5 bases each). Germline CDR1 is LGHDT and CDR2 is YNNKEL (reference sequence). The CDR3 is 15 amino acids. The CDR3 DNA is TGTGTCAGCAGCCATCACGGGGCGCCAAGGGATACGCAGTATTTT. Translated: CVSSHHGAPRDTQYF.

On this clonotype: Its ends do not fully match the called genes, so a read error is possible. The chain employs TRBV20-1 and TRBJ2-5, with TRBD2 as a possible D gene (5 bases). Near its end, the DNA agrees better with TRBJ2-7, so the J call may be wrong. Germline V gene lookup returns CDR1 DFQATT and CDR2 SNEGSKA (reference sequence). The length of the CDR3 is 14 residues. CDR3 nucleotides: TGCAGTGATAGAGTCCCTAGCAGGAGTCACGAGCAGTACTTC. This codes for CSDRVPSRSHEQYF.

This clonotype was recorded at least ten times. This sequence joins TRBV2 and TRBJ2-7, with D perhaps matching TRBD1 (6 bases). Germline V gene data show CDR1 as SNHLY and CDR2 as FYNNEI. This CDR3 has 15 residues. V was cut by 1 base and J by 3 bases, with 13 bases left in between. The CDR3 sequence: CASSEGGQIVYEQYF. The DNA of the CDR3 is TGTGCCAGCAGTGAAGGGGGACAAATCGTCTACGAGCAGTACTTC.

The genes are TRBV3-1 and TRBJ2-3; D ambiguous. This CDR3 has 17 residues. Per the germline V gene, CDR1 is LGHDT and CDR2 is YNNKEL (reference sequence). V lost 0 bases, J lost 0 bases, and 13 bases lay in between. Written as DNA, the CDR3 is TGTGCCAGCAGCCAAGATCAAGTGGCCCCTAGCACAGATACGCAGTATTTT. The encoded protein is CASSQDQVAPSTDTQYF.

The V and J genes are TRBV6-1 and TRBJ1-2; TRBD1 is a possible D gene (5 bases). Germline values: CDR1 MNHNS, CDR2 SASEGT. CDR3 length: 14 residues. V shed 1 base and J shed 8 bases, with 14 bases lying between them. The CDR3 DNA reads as TGTGCCAGCAGTGAAGGGGGCAGGGTTGAAGGCTACACCTTC. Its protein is CASSEGGRVEGYTF.